The 8 T cell receptor beta chains below were found in one sample sequenced in a study of T cells in Graves' hyperthyroidism and ophthalmopathy. Amplified TCR beta CDR3 regions derived from RNA transcripts. The TCR CDR3 was amplified in a first-round RT-PCR using the HTBI primer set. Via MiXCR, TCRdb re-called the multiplex PCR reads, giving one row per CDR3 protein. This sample yields approximately 410,000 distinct CDR3 sequences, of which about 13% are seen a single time; less than 6.5% belongs to the top ten. The source material was blood. These receptors came from a woman aged 18 to 35 with Graves' hyperthyroidism.

This clonotype has a count of ten or more. This chain joins TRBV7-9 and TRBJ2-3; TRBD2 agrees at 11 bases. The V gene's germline CDR1 is SEHNR and CDR2 FQNEAQ (reference sequence). The CDR3 length is 17 residues. The trim removed 6 bases at V and 3 bases at J, leaving 11 bases unmatched. The CDR3 here is CASSPNRASGRTDTQYF. Here the CDR3 DNA reads TGTGCCAGCAGTCCGAATAGGGCTAGCGGGAGGACAGATACGCAGTATTTT. Full variable domain (remainder filled in from reference TRBV7-9 and TRBJ2-3): DTGVSQNPRHKITKRGQNVTFRCDPISEHNRLYWYRQTLGQGPEFLTYFQNEAQLEKSRLLSDRFSAERPKGSFSTLEIQRTEQGDSAMYLCASSPNRASGRTDTQYFGPGTRLTVL.

The sample holds many counts of this clonotype. V and J are TRBV18 and TRBJ1-1; no clear D gene. The V and J ends lost 6 bases and 0 bases respectively, with 8 bases between them. This CDR3 is 13 amino acids long. In germline, CDR1 is KGHSH, CDR2 LQKENI. The CDR3 here is CASSRSVNTEAFF. In DNA form, the CDR3 reads TGTGCCAGCTCCCGGAGTGTGAACACTGAAGCTTTCTTT.

The sample holds many counts of this clonotype. V and J are TRBV2 and TRBJ2-7; D remains ambiguous. Trimming left V 6 bases short and J 7 bases short, with 10 bases between. CDR3 length: 11 amino acids. Germline CDR1 is SNHLY and CDR2 is FYNNEI. The DNA for the CDR3 is TGTGCCAGCAGGGCGACGTGGGAGCAGTACTTC. Residues: CASRATWEQYF.

The table lists this clonotype with many counts. This chain uses TRBV12-3 or TRBV12-4 with TRBJ2-7, with 7 bases fitting TRBD1. The CDR3 has 15 amino acids. The V and J ends lost 6 bases and 0 bases, in that order; junction bases with no gene match: 8. The CDR3 protein is CASSHGTDLSYEQYF. The CDR3 DNA follows: TGTGCCAGCAGCCACGGGACAGACCTCTCCTACGAGCAGTACTTC.

This clonotype was found many times. The chain has TRBV20-1 and TRBJ2-7; D tentatively reads TRBD1 or TRBD2 (6 bases each). The germline V gene encodes CDR1 DFQATT and CDR2 SNEGSKA (reference sequence). Trimming stripped 7 bases from V and 5 bases from J, with 9 bases between. The CDR3 has 10 amino acids. The CDR3 protein is CSGGAHEQYF. The DNA for the CDR3 is TGCAGTGGGGGGGCCCACGAGCAGTACTTC.

J is TRBJ1-2 and V is TRBV6-1, with TRBD1 identical over 7 bases. Germline values: CDR1 MNHNS, CDR2 SASEGT. This CDR3 is 15 amino acids long. After removal of 3 bases from V and 0 bases from J, the junction contained 4 bases not matched to a gene. CDR3 in DNA: TGTGCCAGCAGTGACTCCGGGACAGCTAACTATGGCTACACCTTC. Translated, it gives CASSDSGTANYGYTF.

This clonotype was seen repeatedly, ten times or more. J is TRBJ2-7 and V is TRBV27; the D gene is possibly TRBD2 (6 bases). Germline CDR1 reads MNHEY; CDR2 reads SMNVEV (reference sequence). Trimming stripped 2 bases from V and 6 bases from J, with 11 bases between. The CDR3 extends over 13 amino acids. The CDR3 here is CASSLTRGGEQYF. The CDR3 DNA reads TGTGCCAGCAGTTTAACAAGGGGAGGCGAGCAGTACTTC.

This clonotype came up many times. V is TRBV24-1 and J is TRBJ1-5, with TRBD1 matching 7 bases. Germline V gives CDR1 KGHDR, CDR2 SFDVKD. CDR3 size: 14 residues. Trimming cost V 4 bases and J 6 bases; bases outside gene matches: 5. The CDR3 sequence: CATSETGVIQPQHF. The CDR3 nucleotides are TGTGCCACCAGTGAAACAGGGGTAATTCAGCCCCAGCATTTT.